This TCR beta chain was sequenced for a study of CD8 T cells in ankylosing spondylitis. The study, taken as a whole, reports: Significant enrichment of disease-linked clones was reported in matched ankylosing spondylitis synovial fluid. A TCR beta motif of fewer than ten highly homologous variants seemed to mark ankylosing spondylitis blood. Previous work reported some of these motif variants in the synovial fluid and blood of reactive arthritis.

With molecular barcodes, quantitative 5'-RACE was used to make the TCR beta libraries. Each CDR3 protein gets one entry after TCRdb re-called the 5' RACE reads with MiXCR. The profile covers a few hundred thousand distinct CDR3 sequences, with about 17% appearing a single time and under 45% taken by the ten largest. This CDR3 region has 16 residues. The junction had 10 bases not matched to a gene; V was cut back by 0 bases and J by 6 bases. Germline loops: CDR1 DFQATT, CDR2 SNEGSKA (reference sequence). This clonotype has more than one count but fewer than ten. Its antigen is not known. Sequencing used blood, either unsorted or a sorted T cell fraction (not recorded which). The chain uses TRBV20-1 and TRBJ2-2; 7 bases agree with TRBD2. The receptor's source is a male donor with ankylosing spondylitis. The chain's CDR3 is CSARDTVAGDPGELFF. In DNA form, the CDR3 reads TGCAGTGCTAGAGATACGGTGGCGGGAGACCCCGGGGAGCTGTTTTTT.